These 24 T cell receptor beta chains were sequenced from one sample in a study of PD-1 blockade in mismatch repair-deficient tumors. Clones were sequenced by immunoSEQ multiplex PCR, and TCRdb holds only the in-frame ones, with some missing. Seen here are 15,000 to 20,000 clones, over 70% observed once, and the top ten hold about 1.5%. The sequenced sample was PBMCs, obtained roughly 23 weeks after starting pembrolizumab. The source is an adult with mismatch repair-deficient cancer.

V and J are TRBV28 and TRBJ1-6; 7 bases agree with TRBD1. There are 18 residues in the CDR3. CDR1 MDHEN and CDR2 SYDVKM come from the germline V gene. V trimming: 2 bases; J trimming: 1 base; junction bases outside the gene matches: 8. CDR3 residues: CASSLGQGGGSYNSPLHF. CDR3 DNA sequence: TGTGCCAGCAGTTTAGGCCAGGGGGGTGGGTCCTATAATTCACCCCTCCACTTT.

The gene calls are TRBV18 and TRBJ2-1, with 8 bases that match TRBD2. The CDR3 is made up of 15 amino acids. Germline CDR1 reads KGHSH; CDR2 reads LQKENI. With V trimmed by 5 bases and J by 7 bases, 10 bases remained unmatched. Written as DNA, the CDR3 is TGTGCCAGCTCAGAACCTGGGGTAGCGGGAAATGAGCAGTTCTTC. Translation: CASSEPGVAGNEQFF.

This chain links TRBV11-2 with TRBJ1-1, with D perhaps matching TRBD1 (6 bases). Germline V CDR1 and CDR2: SGHAT, FQNNGV. The CDR3 runs 11 residues. The V and J ends lost 6 bases and 11 bases respectively, with 13 bases between them. DNA of the CDR3: TGTGCCAGCAGTTTTACAGGGAACGCTTTCTTT. Its translation: CASSFTGNAFF.

The genes are TRBV28 and TRBJ1-5, with D tentatively TRBD1 (6 bases). The germline gives CDR1 MDHEN, CDR2 SYDVKM. This CDR3 is 13 amino acids long. Trimming removed 8 bases at V and 3 bases at J, with 11 bases between. CDR3 bases: TGTGCCAGCTTCTACAGGGTCAATCAGCCCCAGCATTTT. Translation: CASFYRVNQPQHF.

The chain uses TRBV27 and TRBJ2-7, with TRBD2 matching 11 bases. Trimming cost V 6 bases and J 6 bases; bases outside gene matches: 13. CDR1 is MNHEY and CDR2 is SMNVEV in the germline V gene (reference sequence). The CDR3 extends over 16 amino acids. CDR3: CASSFSLGLAGSEQYF. The CDR3 DNA reads as TGTGCCAGCAGCTTCTCCCTCGGACTAGCGGGTTCCGAGCAGTACTTC.

The rearrangement links TRBV9 to TRBJ1-1; D gene ambiguous. The ends were cut back, 0 bases at V and 1 base at J, with 10 bases in the middle. Germline values: CDR1 SGDLS, CDR2 YYNGEE. This CDR3 has 15 amino acids. CDR3 amino acids: CASSVGGVSNTEAFF. The CDR3 nucleotides are TGTGCCAGCAGCGTAGGGGGAGTTTCGAACACTGAAGCTTTCTTT. The whole variable domain, remainder taken from reference TRBV9 and TRBJ1-1, is DSGVTQTPKHLITATGQRVTLRCSPRSGDLSVYWYQQSLDQGLQFLIQYYNGEERAKGNILERFSAQQFPDLHSELNLSSLELGDSALYFCASSVGGVSNTEAFFGQGTRLTVV.

The chain couples TRBV5-1 to TRBJ2-5, with 9 bases aligning to TRBD1. Unmatched junction bases numbered 1, after V lost 0 bases and J lost 4 bases. Germline lookup yields CDR1 SGHRS and CDR2 YFSETQ. The CDR3 has 14 amino acids. CDR3 loop: CASSLGTGAETQYF. Written as DNA, the CDR3 is TGCGCCAGCAGCTTGGGGACAGGGGCAGAGACCCAGTACTTC.

This sequence joins TRBV2 and TRBJ2-4; D gene unclear. This CDR3 has 12 residues. The V gene lost 3 bases and the J gene lost 5 bases, with 5 bases spanning the gap. Germline V gene data show CDR1 as SNHLY and CDR2 as FYNNEI. CDR3 protein: CASSDRENIQYF. The CDR3 DNA sequence: TGTGCCAGCAGTGATAGAGAAAACATTCAGTACTTC.

The chain carries TRBV4-2 and TRBJ2-3; 7 nucleotides agree with TRBD2. CDR3 size: 15 residues. Trimming at V came to 2 bases and at J to 2 bases, leaving 4 bases not matched to a gene. In germline, CDR1 is LGHNA, CDR2 YNFKEQ. CDR3 residues: CASSQPGTNTDTQYF. The CDR3 DNA sequence: TGTGCCAGCAGCCAACCCGGGACTAACACAGATACGCAGTATTTT.

CDR3 sequence reads: CASSLSRGSQETQYF. CDR3 coding DNA: TGTGCCAGCAGCCTATCCCGGGGGAGCCAAGAGACCCAGTACTTC. The genes are TRBV27 and TRBJ2-5; TRBD2 is a possible D gene (6 bases). This CDR3 spans 15 amino acids. Trimming cost V 6 bases and J 1 base, with 15 bases left between them. The germline CDR1 and CDR2 sequences are MNHEY and SMNVEV (reference sequence).

This chain uses TRBV2 with TRBJ1-3; a possible D gene is TRBD1 (5 bases). Germline values: CDR1 SNHLY, CDR2 FYNNEI. V was shortened by 6 bases and J by 1 base, with 13 bases between the two germline ends. This CDR3 region has 15 residues. The CDR3 nucleotides are TGTGCCAGCAGGGGAACAGGTTCATCTGGAAACACCATATATTTT. Translation gives CASRGTGSSGNTIYF.

The chain recombines TRBV27 with TRBJ1-2; TRBD1 matches 10 bases. Germline CDR1 MNHEY, CDR2 SMNVEV (reference sequence). The CDR3 is 15 amino acids. The V and J ends lost 5 bases and 7 bases, in that order; junction bases with no gene match: 10. CDR3 protein: CASSPRDRGWGGYTF. Here the CDR3 DNA reads TGTGCCAGCAGTCCCCGGGACAGGGGATGGGGTGGCTACACCTTC.

The rearrangement uses TRBV27 and TRBJ1-5; D remains ambiguous. This CDR3 has 15 amino acids. V was shortened by 2 bases and J by 5 bases, with 13 bases between the two germline ends. The germline V gene encodes CDR1 MNHEY and CDR2 SMNVEV (reference sequence). This CDR3 is CASSLLPLRDQPQHF. The CDR3 region has the DNA TGTGCCAGCAGTTTACTACCCTTACGAGATCAGCCCCAGCATTTT.

The CDR3 DNA sequence: TGTGCCAGCAGCCGGGACAGCGGTAATCAGCCCCAGCATTTT. Translated, it gives CASSRDSGNQPQHF. The chain links TRBV7-9 to TRBJ1-5; 7 nucleotides line up with TRBD1. CDR3 length: 14 amino acids. Looked up from germline, CDR1 is SEHNR and CDR2 is FQNEAQ (reference sequence). Losses at the gene ends were 5 bases for V and 4 bases for J; bases not matched to a gene: 5.

This chain uses TRBV18 with TRBJ1-1; D not certain. Germline lookup yields CDR1 KGHSH and CDR2 LQKENI. The CDR3 has 16 amino acids. Deletions cut 3 bases from V and 1 base from J, with 15 bases between. CDR3 region: CASSPVVSGENTEAFF. The CDR3 DNA reads as TGTGCCAGCTCACCCGTGGTTAGCGGAGAGAACACTGAAGCTTTCTTT.

The rearrangement links TRBV2 to TRBJ1-1; D might be TRBD1 (5 bases). Germline V gene data show CDR1 as SNHLY and CDR2 as FYNNEI. V was trimmed by 7 bases and J by 1 base, leaving 13 bases between them. CDR3 length equals 14 residues. In DNA form, the CDR3 reads TGTGCCAGCAAGTTCGGGGGAGAGAACACTGAAGCTTTCTTT. Translation gives CASKFGGENTEAFF. Supplemented by reference TRBV2 and TRBJ1-1, the full variable domain reads EPEVTQTPSHQVTQMGQEVILRCVPISNHLYFYWYRQILGQKVEFLVSFYNNEISEKSEIFDDQFSVERPDGSNFTLKIRSTKLEDSAMYFCASKFGGENTEAFFGQGTRLTVV.

This clone was observed once. The J gene is TRBJ1-2, the V gene TRBV29-1; no definite D call. Germline CDR1 SQVTM, CDR2 ANQGSEA. This CDR3 spans 13 amino acids. Trimming took off 5 bases at V and 1 base at J, with 11 bases between the two ends. The DNA for the CDR3 is TGCAGCGTTACCCCCGCAGTTAACTATGGCTACACCTTC. Translating it yields CSVTPAVNYGYTF.

The CDR3 here is CASSLYGSGVPEAFF. The CDR3 DNA reads as TGTGCCAGCAGCTTGTATGGCTCGGGAGTCCCTGAAGCTTTCTTT. This sequence joins TRBV5-8 and TRBJ1-1; D not certain. CDR3 length equals 15 residues. V was clipped by 1 base and J by 6 bases, with 16 bases between them. Germline CDR1 SGHTS, CDR2 YDEGEE.

The chain links TRBV5-1 to TRBJ2-5; D is possibly TRBD2 (6 bases). The CDR3 loop spans 15 amino acids. Trimming left V 0 bases short and J 1 base short, with 10 bases between. Per the germline V gene, CDR1 is SGHRS and CDR2 is YFSETQ. The CDR3 reads CASSLGLALQETQYF. CDR3 nucleotides: TGCGCCAGCAGCTTGGGGCTAGCGCTCCAAGAGACCCAGTACTTC.

The chain couples TRBV19 to TRBJ2-6, with D maybe TRBD2 (6 bases). Germline CDR1 is LNHDA and CDR2 is SQIVND (reference sequence). Trimming took 5 bases from V and 1 from J, leaving 12 bases between them. The CDR3 runs to 16 residues. As DNA, the CDR3 is TGTGCCAGTAGTTCGGAGGGGACTTCTGGGGCCAACGTCCTGACTTTC. It is translated as CASSSEGTSGANVLTF. Drawing the rest from reference TRBV19 and TRBJ2-6, the complete variable domain is DGGITQSPKYLFRKEGQNVTLSCEQNLNHDAMYWYRQDPGQGLRLIYYSQIVNDFQKGDIAEGYSVSREKKESFPLTVTSAQKNPTAFYLCASSSEGTSGANVLTFGAGSRLTVL.

This rearrangement joins TRBV6-5 to TRBJ2-1; 7 positions match TRBD2. After removal of 2 bases from V and 4 bases from J, the junction contained 8 bases not matched to a gene. Germline CDR1 MNHEY, CDR2 SVGAGI. The CDR3 totals 16 residues. For the CDR3, the DNA is TGTGCCAGCAGTTACCAAATACTAGCGACGTACAATGAGCAGTTCTTC. It is translated as CASSYQILATYNEQFF.

A single count supports this clone. The rearrangement links TRBV23-1 to TRBJ1-2, with D possibly matching TRBD1 (6 bases). TRBV23-1 is designated an ORF whose function remains uncertain. CDR3 size: 16 residues. The V gene lost 2 bases and the J gene lost 4 bases, with 17 bases spanning the gap. DNA of the CDR3: TGCGCCAGCAGTCAAATGAACAGGGTAGGAGGCTATGGCTACACCTTC. Translated, it gives CASSQMNRVGGYGYTF.

The V call is TRBV7-9, the J call TRBJ2-7, with D perhaps matching TRBD1 (6 bases). From germline, CDR1 is SEHNR and CDR2 FQNEAQ (reference sequence). This CDR3 comprises 14 residues. V was pared by 6 bases and J by 5 bases, with 17 bases between. CDR3 in DNA: TGTGCCAGCAGTCATTCTACAGGGCTCCACGAGCAGTACTTC. Translating gives CASSHSTGLHEQYF.

A few counts support this clone. The J gene is TRBJ2-3, the V gene TRBV5-1, with 12 bases matching TRBD2. The CDR3 consists of 16 residues. Germline V gene sequence: CDR1 SGHRS, CDR2 YFSETQ. With 3 bases clipped from V and 3 bases from J, the junction kept 5 bases outside the gene matches. As DNA, the CDR3 is TGCGCCAGCAGCTCCTCGGGACTAGCGGGTACAGATACGCAGTATTTT. This gives the protein CASSSSGLAGTDTQYF.